These T cell receptor beta chains were read from a single sample in a study of T cell repertoires in cytomegalovirus infection. The antigens of these receptors remain unknown. TCRdb independently ran MiXCR on the reads; one entry per CDR3 protein. The sample records 80,000 or so distinct CDR3 sequences, roughly a quarter being singletons. The sample here was CD8+ T cells from cultured PBMCs, taken from culture after CMV antigen stimulation. These receptors came from a human donor in good health (CMV status not recorded). Some clones in this sample may be carry-over from other donors' samples. Each CDR3 is given with its conserved first and last residue. Fields, in order: V gene, J gene, CDR3 protein.

v_gene: TRBV7-2
j_gene: TRBJ2-3
CDR3aa: CASSGGAWGDTQYF

v_gene: TRBV27
j_gene: TRBJ2-1
CDR3aa: CASSSSSGGSSYNEQFF

v_gene: TRBV20-1
j_gene: TRBJ1-1
CDR3aa: CSARGTLGTEAFF

v_gene: TRBV12-3/TRBV12-4
j_gene: TRBJ1-2
CDR3aa: CASSPGPANGYTF

v_gene: TRBV12-5
j_gene: TRBJ2-1
CDR3aa: CASGFGGAHNEQFF

v_gene: TRBV27
j_gene: TRBJ1-5
CDR3aa: CASSLEGLRNQPQHF

v_gene: TRBV12-3/TRBV12-4
j_gene: TRBJ2-1
CDR3aa: CASSLRREVSYNEQFF

v_gene: TRBV27
j_gene: TRBJ2-7
CDR3aa: CASSQDTAYEQYF

v_gene: TRBV11-2
j_gene: TRBJ2-1
CDR3aa: CASSTDWGRTNEQFF

v_gene: TRBV12-3/TRBV12-4
j_gene: TRBJ2-1
CDR3aa: CASSGGGVRTSDYNEQFF

v_gene: TRBV12-3/TRBV12-4
j_gene: TRBJ2-5
CDR3aa: CASSPGLKQETQYF

v_gene: TRBV6-1
j_gene: TRBJ2-7
CDR3aa: CASGTGAIFPYEQYF

v_gene: TRBV12-3/TRBV12-4
j_gene: TRBJ2-1
CDR3aa: CAVSTYNEQFF

v_gene: TRBV7-7
j_gene: TRBJ2-1
CDR3aa: CASSQDRSNEQFF

v_gene: TRBV13
j_gene: TRBJ1-2
CDR3aa: CASMDRANYGYTF

v_gene: TRBV7-2
j_gene: TRBJ1-2
CDR3aa: CASSLTGWYGYTF

v_gene: TRBV5-4
j_gene: TRBJ2-4
CDR3aa: CASSSWDFADQYF

v_gene: TRBV7-8
j_gene: TRBJ2-3
CDR3aa: CASSDKVAGYNADTQYF

v_gene: TRBV9
j_gene: TRBJ1-1
CDR3aa: CASSGGSTEAFF

v_gene: TRBV27
j_gene: TRBJ2-5
CDR3aa: CASSVDREGETQYF

v_gene: TRBV7-9
j_gene: TRBJ2-5
CDR3aa: CASSLRNQETQYF

v_gene: TRBV6-2/TRBV6-3
j_gene: TRBJ2-1
CDR3aa: CASRTTGDEQFF

v_gene: TRBV3-1
j_gene: TRBJ2-7
CDR3aa: CASSQLPGQGLSGSYEQYF

v_gene: TRBV20-1
j_gene: TRBJ2-6
CDR3aa: CSATGQNDGTGVVSGANVLTF

v_gene: TRBV12-3/TRBV12-4
j_gene: TRBJ1-2
CDR3aa: CASTPGTADYGYTF

v_gene: TRBV15
j_gene: TRBJ1-1
CDR3aa: CATSSNRGREPNTEAFF

v_gene: TRBV19
j_gene: TRBJ2-7
CDR3aa: CASTLTGSSYEQYF